Listed here is a single T cell receptor beta chain. Antigen specificity is unknown. Study-wide findings and caveats: In terms of TCR gene usage, tumor memory CD4+ T cells clustered together with blood and lymph node memory CD4+ cells, as well as with lymph node naive CD4+ cells. Tumor Tregs overlapped most with tumor, then blood, naive CD4+ cells. Larger-cohort validation covered only one TCR beta V-J rearrangement.

Full-length variable regions came from constant-region reverse primers plus semi-nested Nested Universal Primer A PCR. A single record per CDR3 protein comes from TCRdb applying MiXCR to the 5' RACE reads. The sample holds tens of thousands of distinct CDR3 sequences, 22% seen once. The CDR3 covers 20 residues. Losses at the gene ends were 3 bases for V and 7 bases for J; bases not matched to a gene: 21. Cells sorted as Tregs were CD4+, CD25+ and CD127-/low. V is TRBV12-3 or TRBV12-4 and J is TRBJ2-1; TRBD2 aligns across 10 bases. The clonotype comes from a female donor with breast cancer. The sample was Tregs sorted from a lymph node. Written as DNA, the CDR3 is TGTGCCAGCAGTTTTTCGGTCCAACGGGGGCCTAGCGGGAGAAATAATGAGCAGTTCTTC. Encoded protein: CASSFSVQRGPSGRNNEQFF.